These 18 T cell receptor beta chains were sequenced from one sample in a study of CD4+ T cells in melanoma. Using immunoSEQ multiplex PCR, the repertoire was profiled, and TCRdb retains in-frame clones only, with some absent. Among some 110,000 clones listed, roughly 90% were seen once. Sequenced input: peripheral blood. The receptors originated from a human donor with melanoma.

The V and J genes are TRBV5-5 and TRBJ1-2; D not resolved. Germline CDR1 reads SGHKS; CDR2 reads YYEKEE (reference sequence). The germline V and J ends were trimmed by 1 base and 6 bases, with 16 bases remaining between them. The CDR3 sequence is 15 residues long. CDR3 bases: TGTGCCAGCAGCTTGAACAGTCCTACGGCGGATGGCTACACCTTC. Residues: CASSLNSPTADGYTF.

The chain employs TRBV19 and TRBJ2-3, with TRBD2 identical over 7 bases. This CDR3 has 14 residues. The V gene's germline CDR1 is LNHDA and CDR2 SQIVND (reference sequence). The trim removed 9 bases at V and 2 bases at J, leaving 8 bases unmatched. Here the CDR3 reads CASKMGGNTDTQYF. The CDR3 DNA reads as TGTGCCAGCAAGATGGGGGGGAACACAGATACGCAGTATTTT.

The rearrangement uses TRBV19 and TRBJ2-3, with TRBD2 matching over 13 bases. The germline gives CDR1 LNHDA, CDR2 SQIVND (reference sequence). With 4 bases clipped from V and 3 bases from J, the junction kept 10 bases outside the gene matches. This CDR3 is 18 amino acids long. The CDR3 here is CASSTGLAGDLWTDTQYF. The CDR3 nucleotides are TGTGCCAGTAGTACCGGACTAGCGGGGGATTTGTGGACAGATACGCAGTATTTT. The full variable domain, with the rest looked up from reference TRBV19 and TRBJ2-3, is DGGITQSPKYLFRKEGQNVTLSCEQNLNHDAMYWYRQDPGQGLRLIYYSQIVNDFQKGDIAEGYSVSREKKESFPLTVTSAQKNPTAFYLCASSTGLAGDLWTDTQYFGPGTRLTVL.

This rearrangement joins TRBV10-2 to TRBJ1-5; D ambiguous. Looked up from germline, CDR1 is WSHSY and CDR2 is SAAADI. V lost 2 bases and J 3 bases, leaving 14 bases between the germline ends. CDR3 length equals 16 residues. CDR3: CASSEPLGGFNQPQHF. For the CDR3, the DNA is TGCGCCAGCAGTGAGCCACTAGGAGGATTCAATCAGCCCCAGCATTTT.

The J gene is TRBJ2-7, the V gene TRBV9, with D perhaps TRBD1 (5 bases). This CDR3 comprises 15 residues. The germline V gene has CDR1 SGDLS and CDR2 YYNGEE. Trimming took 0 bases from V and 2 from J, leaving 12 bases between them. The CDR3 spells CASSVGLGQPYEQYF. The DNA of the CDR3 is TGTGCCAGCAGCGTAGGCCTGGGGCAGCCCTACGAGCAGTACTTC.

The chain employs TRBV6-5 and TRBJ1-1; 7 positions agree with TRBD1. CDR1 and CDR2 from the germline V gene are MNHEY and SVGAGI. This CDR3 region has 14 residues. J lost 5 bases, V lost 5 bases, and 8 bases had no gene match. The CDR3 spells CASSHKTGLTEAFF. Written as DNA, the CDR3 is TGTGCCAGCAGTCACAAGACAGGGTTAACTGAAGCTTTCTTT.

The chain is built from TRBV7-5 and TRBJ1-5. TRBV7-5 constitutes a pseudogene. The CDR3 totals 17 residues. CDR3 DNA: TGTGTCAGAAGCCCAGGTGGGGGGGGCGATAGCAATCAGCCCCAGCATTTT. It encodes CVRSPGGGGDSNQPQHF.

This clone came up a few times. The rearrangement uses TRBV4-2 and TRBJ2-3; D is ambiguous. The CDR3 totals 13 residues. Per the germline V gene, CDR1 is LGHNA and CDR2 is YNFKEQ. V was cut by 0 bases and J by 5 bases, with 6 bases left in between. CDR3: CASSQELGDTQYF. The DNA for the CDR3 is TGTGCCAGCAGCCAAGAATTGGGAGATACGCAGTATTTT.

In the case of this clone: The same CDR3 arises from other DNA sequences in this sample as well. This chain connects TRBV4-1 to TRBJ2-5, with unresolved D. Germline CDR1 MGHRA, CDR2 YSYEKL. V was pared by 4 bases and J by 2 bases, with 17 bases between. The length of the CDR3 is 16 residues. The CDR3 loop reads CASSRPGQKLQETQYF. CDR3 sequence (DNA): TGCGCCAGCAGCCGACCTGGGCAGAAACTTCAAGAGACCCAGTACTTC.

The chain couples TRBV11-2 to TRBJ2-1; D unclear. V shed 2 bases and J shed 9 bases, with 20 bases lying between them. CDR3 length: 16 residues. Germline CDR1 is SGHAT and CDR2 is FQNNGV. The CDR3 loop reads CASSLTIPSGTAEQFF. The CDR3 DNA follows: TGTGCCAGCAGCTTAACTATACCCTCTGGCACCGCTGAGCAGTTCTTC.

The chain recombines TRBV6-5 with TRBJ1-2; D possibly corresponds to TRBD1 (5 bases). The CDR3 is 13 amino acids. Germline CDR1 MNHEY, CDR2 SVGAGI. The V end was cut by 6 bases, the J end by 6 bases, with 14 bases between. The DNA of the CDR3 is TGTGCCAGCAGCCCCCGACGGGGGGATGGCTACACCTTC. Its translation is CASSPRRGDGYTF.

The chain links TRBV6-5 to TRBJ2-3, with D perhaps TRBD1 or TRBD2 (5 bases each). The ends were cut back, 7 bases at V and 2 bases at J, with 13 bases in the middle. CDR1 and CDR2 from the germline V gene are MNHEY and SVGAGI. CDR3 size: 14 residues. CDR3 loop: CASTPGPYTDTQYF. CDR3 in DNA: TGTGCCAGCACCCCGGGACCATACACAGATACGCAGTATTTT.

CDR3 nucleotide sequence: TGTGCCAGCAGTTTTGCGACAGGGGGAAACTACGAGCAGTACTTC. This encodes CASSFATGGNYEQYF. This sequence joins TRBV27 and TRBJ2-7, with TRBD1 identical over 9 bases. V lost 3 bases to trimming and J lost 3 bases; unmatched junction nucleotides: 6. This CDR3 comprises 15 residues. Germline CDR1 and CDR2: MNHEY and SMNVEV (reference sequence).

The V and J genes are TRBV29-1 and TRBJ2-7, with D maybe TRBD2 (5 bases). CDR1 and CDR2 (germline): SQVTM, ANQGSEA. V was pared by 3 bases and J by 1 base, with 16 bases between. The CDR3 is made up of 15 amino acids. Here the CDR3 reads CSVDVEDSVSYEQYF. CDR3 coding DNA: TGCAGCGTTGATGTAGAGGACTCCGTATCCTACGAGCAGTACTTC.

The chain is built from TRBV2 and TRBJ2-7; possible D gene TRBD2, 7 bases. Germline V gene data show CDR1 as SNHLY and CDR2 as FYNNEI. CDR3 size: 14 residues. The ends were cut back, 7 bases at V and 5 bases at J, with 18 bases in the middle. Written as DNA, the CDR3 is TGTGCCAGCACCGTTGGTCGGGGGGCGGACGAGCAGTACTTC. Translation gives CASTVGRGADEQYF.

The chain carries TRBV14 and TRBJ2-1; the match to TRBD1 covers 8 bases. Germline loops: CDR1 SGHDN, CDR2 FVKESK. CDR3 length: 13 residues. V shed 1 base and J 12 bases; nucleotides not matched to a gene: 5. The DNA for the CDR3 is TGTGCCAGCAGCCAAGTTCAGGGGGCAGGGCAGTTCTTC. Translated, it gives CASSQVQGAGQFF.

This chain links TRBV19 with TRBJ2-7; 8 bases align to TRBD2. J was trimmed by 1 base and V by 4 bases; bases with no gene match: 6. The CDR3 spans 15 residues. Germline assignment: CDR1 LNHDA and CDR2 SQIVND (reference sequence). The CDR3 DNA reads TGTGCCAGTAGTAAGACTAGCGTGAAATCCTACGAGCAGTACTTC. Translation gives CASSKTSVKSYEQYF.

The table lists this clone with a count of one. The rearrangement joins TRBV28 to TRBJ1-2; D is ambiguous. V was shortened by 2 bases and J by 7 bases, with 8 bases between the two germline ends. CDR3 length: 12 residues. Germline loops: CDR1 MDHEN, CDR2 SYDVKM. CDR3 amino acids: CASSLQESGYTF. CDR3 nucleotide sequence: TGTGCCAGCAGTTTACAGGAGAGTGGCTACACCTTC.